This TCR beta chain came from a study of post-analysis software for immune sequencing data. Overall study context: Relapsing-remitting, secondary progressive and progressive-relapsing multiple sclerosis were all included among the disease courses.

Germline V gene lookup returns CDR1 DFQATT and CDR2 SNEGSKA (reference sequence). With V trimmed by 3 bases and J by 4 bases, 14 bases remained unmatched. The CDR3 is 16 amino acids. This clonotype was seen at least ten times. Its antigen is still unknown. Findings and caveats of the study: Significantly lower normalized Chao1 diversity was seen in multiple sclerosis patients than in controls. Compared with controls, patients had more of roughly 5 TRBV segments, including TRBV5-6, TRBV5-1 and TRBV20-1.

The authors incorporated unique molecular identifiers into the TCR beta cDNA libraries. A population of roughly 0.9 to 11 million T cells gave rise to about half a million cDNA molecules. TCRdb reprocessed the PCR reads with MiXCR, giving one entry per CDR3 protein. The sample has about 540,000 distinct CDR3 sequences; roughly 34% are singletons. The sequencing sample was made of blood. This receptor was obtained from a girl aged 2-17 years with multiple sclerosis. The V and J genes are TRBV20-1 and TRBJ2-7; 8 nucleotides agree with TRBD1. CDR3 DNA sequence: TGCAGTGCTAGGGCACCGTTTGGACAGGGCTTTTACGAGCAGTACTTC. Residues: CSARAPFGQGFYEQYF.